These T cell receptor beta chains were read from a single sample in a study of shared clonotypes between healthy human individuals. Some clones are missing from TCRdb's copy, which holds only in-frame ones; the method was immunoSEQ multiplex PCR. The table records over 1.4 million clones, around 97% of them present only once. Specimen: naive CD4+ T cells sorted from blood. The receptors here all came from a man aged 25-45 years in good health. Each CDR3 is given with its conserved first and last residue. D genes are given only for firm matches.

-	TRBJ2-7	TRBV5-1	TGCGCCAGCAGCTTGGAAATTCGGGAGCTACGCTACGAGCAGTACTTC	CASSLEIRELRYEQYF
-	TRBJ1-1	TRBV10-3	TGTGCCATCAGTGAGATAGGGACGTCGAGCACTGAAGCTTTCTTT	CAISEIGTSSTEAFF
-	TRBJ1-5	TRBV2	TGTGCCAGCAGTCCCTCGCCCCCGGGGGTCCAGCCCCAGCATTTT	CASSPSPPGVQPQHF
TRBD2	TRBJ2-7	TRBV6-6	TGTGCCAGCAGTGCTAGCGGGACCACCTACGAGCAGTACTTC	CASSASGTTYEQYF
-	TRBJ1-1	TRBV28	TGTGCCAGCAGTGTATACAACAGGGTGGGAGGCACTGAAGCTTTCTTT	CASSVYNRVGGTEAFF
TRBD1	TRBJ1-1	TRBV19	TGTGCCAGTATGGGCACAGGGGGCTTTGAAGCTTTCTTT	CASMGTGGFEAFF
TRBD2	TRBJ2-1	TRBV4-3	TGCGCCAGCAGCCAAGAGGGGTGGGCTAGCGGGATGGTTGAGCAGTTCTTC	CASSQEGWASGMVEQFF
TRBD2	TRBJ2-5	TRBV10-2	TGCGCCAGCAGTGTTACTAGCGGGAGTGGGGAGACCCAGTACTTC	CASSVTSGSGETQYF
TRBD2	TRBJ2-7	TRBV4-1	TGCGCCAGCAGCCGGATAGCGGGAGTGCGGGAGCAGTACTTC	CASSRIAGVREQYF
TRBD1	TRBJ2-7	TRBV7-8	TGTGCCAGCAACGAGCGGTCGACAGGGATCGCCTACGAGCAGTACTTC	CASNERSTGIAYEQYF
-	TRBJ2-1	TRBV29-1	TGCAGCGTTTACGAATTCGGGGTAGATGAGCAGTTCTTC	CSVYEFGVDEQFF